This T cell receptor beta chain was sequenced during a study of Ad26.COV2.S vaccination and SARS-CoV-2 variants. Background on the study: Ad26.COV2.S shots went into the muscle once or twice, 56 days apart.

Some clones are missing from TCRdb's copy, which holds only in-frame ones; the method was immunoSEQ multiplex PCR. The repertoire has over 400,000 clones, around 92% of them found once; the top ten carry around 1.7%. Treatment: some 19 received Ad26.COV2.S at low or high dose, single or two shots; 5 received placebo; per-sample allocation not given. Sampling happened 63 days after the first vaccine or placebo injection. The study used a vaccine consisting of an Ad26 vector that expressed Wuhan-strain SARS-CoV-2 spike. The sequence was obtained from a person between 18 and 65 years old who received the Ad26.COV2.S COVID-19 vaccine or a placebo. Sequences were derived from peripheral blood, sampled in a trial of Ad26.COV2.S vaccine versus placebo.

In nucleotides, the CDR3 is TGTGCCTGGAGTGTAGCTAGCGGGGGGGCAGAGCAGTTCTTC. Protein sequence: CAWSVASGGAEQFF. The chain carries TRBV30 and TRBJ2-1; the match to TRBD2 covers 12 bases. V shed 0 bases, J shed 10 bases, and the junction held 4 bases outside the gene matches. This CDR3 contains 14 residues. The V gene's germline CDR1 is GTSNPN and CDR2 SVGIG (reference sequence).